The 19 T cell receptor beta chains below were found in one sample sequenced in a study of blood T cell repertoires in COVID-19. The protocol was immunoSEQ multiplex PCR, while the TCRdb copy is restricted to in-frame clones and leaves out a portion. The sample has around 200,000 clones, about four fifths seen once. Sequenced: peripheral blood. The receptors originated from a woman in her thirties or forties with COVID-19, enrolled during active disease.

The chain recombines TRBV7-8 with TRBJ2-5; 8 nucleotides match TRBD2. The CDR3 length is 17 residues. CDR1 SGHVS and CDR2 FQNEAQ come from the germline V gene. J was trimmed by 0 bases and V by 1 base; bases with no gene match: 7. The CDR3 protein is CASSLGGLAGYQETQYF. The CDR3 bases are TGTGCCAGCAGCTTAGGAGGTTTAGCGGGGTACCAAGAGACCCAGTACTTC. The whole variable domain, filled in from reference TRBV7-8 and TRBJ2-5, reads GAGVSQSPRYKVAKRGQDVALRCDPISGHVSLFWYQQALGQGPEFLTYFQNEAQLDKSGLPSDRFFAERPEGSVSTLKIQRTQQEDSAVYLCASSLGGLAGYQETQYFGPGTRLLVL.

The chain recombines TRBV19 with TRBJ2-5; TRBD2 is a possible D gene (5 bases). Germline V gene lookup returns CDR1 LNHDA and CDR2 SQIVND (reference sequence). The CDR3 extends over 13 amino acids. Trimming left V 4 bases short and J 2 bases short, with 8 bases between. The CDR3 sequence: CASSTLAQETQYF. Here the CDR3 DNA reads TGTGCCAGTAGTACTTTAGCGCAAGAGACCCAGTACTTC.

The chain links TRBV12-3 or TRBV12-4 to TRBJ1-2, with a tentative D call TRBD1 (6 bases). The CDR3 runs 11 residues. Trimming stripped 10 bases from V and 4 bases from J, with 10 bases between. DNA of the CDR3: TGTGCCACCGGGGGGGCCTATGGCTACACCTTC. This sequence encodes CATGGAYGYTF.

This chain links TRBV5-1 with TRBJ1-1; maybe TRBD1 (5 bases). Germline values: CDR1 SGHRS, CDR2 YFSETQ. The length of the CDR3 is 12 residues. Between the trimmed V and J ends, which lost 0 bases and 10 bases, there was a span of 10 bases. The CDR3 DNA sequence: TGCGCCAGCAGCTTGGGGACGGGGGGAGCTTTCTTT. It codes for CASSLGTGGAFF.

This chain links TRBV7-3 with TRBJ1-1; 8 nucleotides line up with TRBD1. The CDR3 runs 13 residues. Germline trimming cut 4 bases from V and 7 bases from J; bases unmatched to any gene: 5. Germline V gene lookup returns CDR1 SGHTA and CDR2 FQGTGA. The CDR3 here is CASSSGTGGEAFF. CDR3 bases: TGTGCCAGCAGCTCGGGGACAGGAGGTGAAGCTTTCTTT.

In this sample, this clone turned up a few times. The chain joins TRBV27 to TRBJ1-1; 8 bases line up with TRBD1. CDR1 and CDR2 from the germline V gene are MNHEY and SMNVEV (reference sequence). The trim removed 5 bases at V and 8 bases at J, leaving 1 base unmatched. The CDR3 runs to 11 residues. CDR3 residues: CASSRQGEAFF. CDR3 sequence (DNA): TGTGCCAGCAGTCGACAGGGGGAAGCTTTCTTT.

This clone was seen only a few times. The rearrangement links TRBV6-2 or TRBV6-3 to TRBJ1-2; perhaps TRBD1 as D (6 bases). The CDR3 has 13 amino acids. Trimming took off 4 bases at V and 4 bases at J, with 10 bases between the two ends. The germline gives CDR1 MNHEY, CDR2 SVGEGT. This CDR3 reads CASSFQGPYGYTF. CDR3 nucleotides: TGTGCCAGCAGTTTTCAGGGGCCCTATGGCTACACCTTC.

With regard to this clone: This may arise from a read error, as a much more abundant clone is one base away. V gene TRBV7-2 combines with J gene TRBJ2-6; D is ambiguous. The V end was cut by 1 base, the J end by 1 base, with 5 bases between. This CDR3 has 15 amino acids. The germline V gene has CDR1 SGHTA and CDR2 FQGNSA. CDR3 in DNA: TGTGCCAGCAGCTTAGGACTTTCTGGGGCCAACGTCCTGACTTTC. Translating gives CASSLGLSGANVLTF.

This chain joins TRBV24-1 and TRBJ2-5; TRBD2 matches 8 bases. This CDR3 is 17 amino acids long. The germline CDR1 and CDR2 sequences are KGHDR and SFDVKD. Trimming took 4 bases from V and 4 from J; bases not matched to a gene: 13. The CDR3 region is CATSEGKGRGARETQYF. CDR3 DNA: TGTGCCACCAGTGAGGGGAAGGGGCGGGGGGCCAGAGAGACCCAGTACTTC.

This chain uses TRBV4-1 with TRBJ2-7; a possible D gene is TRBD2 (5 bases). This CDR3 is 16 amino acids long. V was trimmed by 0 bases and J by 3 bases, leaving 15 bases between them. Germline-derived CDR1 and CDR2 are MGHRA and YSYEKL. The CDR3 DNA follows: TGCGCCAGCAGCCAAGATAGGGTGGGAGAAAGCTACGAGCAGTACTTC. It is translated as CASSQDRVGESYEQYF.

The chain uses TRBV11-2 and TRBJ2-3; D unresolved. The germline gives CDR1 SGHAT, CDR2 FQNNGV. The CDR3 is made up of 12 amino acids. Trimming took 7 bases from V and 0 from J, leaving 5 bases between them. The CDR3 coding sequence is TGTGCCAGCACCCCGAGCACAGATACGCAGTATTTT. Its translation: CASTPSTDTQYF.

The rearrangement joins TRBV5-1 to TRBJ1-4; the D is unclear. V was pared by 0 bases and J by 1 base, with 13 bases between. CDR3 size: 17 residues. Germline loops: CDR1 SGHRS, CDR2 YFSETQ. CDR3 coding DNA: TGCGCCAGCAGCTTGGGGCTCAATGGAGGAACTAATGAAAAACTGTTTTTT. It codes for CASSLGLNGGTNEKLFF.

This clone appeared a few times. The CDR3 coding sequence is TGTGCCAGCAGGGGCCCGGGGGAAAAACTGTTTTTT. Translating it yields CASRGPGEKLFF. The V call is TRBV28, the J call TRBJ1-4; no clear D. CDR1 is MDHEN and CDR2 is SYDVKM in the germline V gene. Trimming took off 6 bases at V and 8 bases at J, with 10 bases between the two ends. The CDR3 runs to 12 residues.

CDR3 DNA: TGTGCCAGCAGCCAAGCCACGACAGGGACTGGAAACACCATATATTTT. Translating gives CASSQATTGTGNTIYF. This chain links TRBV14 with TRBJ1-3, with 7 bases matching TRBD1. Germline trimming cut 1 base from V and 2 bases from J; bases unmatched to any gene: 5. This CDR3 is built from 16 residues. CDR1 is SGHDN and CDR2 is FVKESK in the germline V gene. Full variable domain (remainder filled in from reference TRBV14 and TRBJ1-3): EAGVTQFPSHSVIEKGQTVTLRCDPISGHDNLYWYRRVMGKEIKFLLHFVKESKQDESGMPNNRFLAERTGGTYSTLKVQPAELEDSGVYFCASSQATTGTGNTIYFGEGSWLTVV.

The chain uses TRBV6-4 and TRBJ1-2; 8 bases fit TRBD1. V shed 3 bases and J 7 bases; nucleotides not matched to a gene: 16. The CDR3 contains 17 residues. Germline V gives CDR1 MRHNA, CDR2 SNTAGT. The chain's CDR3 is CASSDPPGTGRPGGYTF. The CDR3 region has the DNA TGTGCCAGCAGTGATCCACCCGGGACAGGACGTCCGGGTGGCTACACCTTC.

This clone came up a few times. CDR3 DNA sequence: TGTGCCAGCAGTTTAGTAGGGGACGAGCAGTACTTC. Protein product: CASSLVGDEQYF. The rearrangement uses TRBV27 and TRBJ2-7; a weak D match, TRBD1 (5 bases). Germline CDR1 and CDR2: MNHEY and SMNVEV (reference sequence). The CDR3 runs to 12 residues. V dropped 2 bases and J dropped 5 bases, with 7 bases sitting between them.

The rearrangement links TRBV18 to TRBJ2-7; 11 bases fit TRBD1. CDR1 is KGHSH, CDR2 LQKENI, per germline. The V segment lost 6 bases and the J segment 3 bases; nucleotides outside the gene matches: 4. This CDR3 comprises 14 residues. The CDR3 protein is CASSLGTGGYEQYF. The CDR3 nucleotides are TGTGCCAGCTCCCTGGGGACAGGGGGCTACGAGCAGTACTTC.

This chain uses TRBV5-6 with TRBJ2-1; 8 positions agree with TRBD2. Germline V lookup: CDR1 SGHDT, CDR2 YYEEEE. The V gene end was trimmed by 5 bases and the J gene end by 14 bases; junction bases not matched to a gene: 6. This CDR3 has 11 amino acids. CDR3: CASSPGTREFF. The CDR3 DNA follows: TGTGCCAGCAGTCCCGGGACTAGGGAGTTCTTC.

This clone was counted a few times. The chain employs TRBV9 and TRBJ1-6; a possible D gene is TRBD1 (5 bases). V was clipped by 3 bases and J by 7 bases, with 8 bases between them. Germline assignment: CDR1 SGDLS and CDR2 YYNGEE. The length of the CDR3 is 13 residues. The CDR3 region has the DNA TGTGCCAGCAGCGGCACAGGCAATTCACCCCTCCACTTT. Protein sequence: CASSGTGNSPLHF.